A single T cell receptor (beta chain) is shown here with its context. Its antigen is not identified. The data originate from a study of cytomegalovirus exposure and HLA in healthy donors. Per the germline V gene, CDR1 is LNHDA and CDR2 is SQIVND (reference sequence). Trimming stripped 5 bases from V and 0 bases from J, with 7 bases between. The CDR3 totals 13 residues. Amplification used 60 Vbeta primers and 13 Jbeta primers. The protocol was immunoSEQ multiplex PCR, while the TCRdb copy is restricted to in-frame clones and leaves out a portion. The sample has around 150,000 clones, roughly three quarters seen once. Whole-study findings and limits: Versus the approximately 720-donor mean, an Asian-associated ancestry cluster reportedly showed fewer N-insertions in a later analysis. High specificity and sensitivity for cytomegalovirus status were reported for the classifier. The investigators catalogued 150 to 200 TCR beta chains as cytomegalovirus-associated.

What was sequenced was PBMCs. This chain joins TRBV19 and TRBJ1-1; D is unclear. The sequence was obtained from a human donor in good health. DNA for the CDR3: TGTGCCAGTAGTCCACGGTTGAACACTGAAGCTTTCTTT. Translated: CASSPRLNTEAFF.